This T cell receptor beta chain was recorded in a study of Ad26.COV2.S vaccination and SARS-CoV-2 variants. On the study more broadly: Recipients of Ad26.COV2.S got it intramuscularly, once or twice 56 days apart.

Here immunoSEQ multiplex PCR was the method, and the copy in TCRdb shows in-frame clones only, minus some. The table includes over 350,000 clones, approximately 90% detected once. Germline V gives CDR1 SEHNR, CDR2 FQNEAQ (reference sequence). Trimming left V 4 bases short and J 7 bases short, with 8 bases between. This CDR3 has 12 residues. The treatment: over 15 received Ad26.COV2.S at low or high dose, single or two shots; several received placebo; per-sample allocation not given. Sample collection was performed on day 63 after the first vaccine or placebo injection. The J gene is TRBJ2-1, the V gene TRBV7-9; tentative D call: TRBD2 (5 bases). The source was peripheral blood, collected in a trial of Ad26.COV2.S vaccine versus placebo. The TCR originated in a person aged 18-60 years who received the Ad26.COV2.S COVID-19 vaccine or a placebo. The CDR3 sequence is CASSSRRNEQFF. The CDR3 nucleotides read TGTGCCAGCAGCTCAAGGAGGAATGAGCAGTTCTTC.